The clone carrying this T cell receptor (beta chain) was seen only a few times. The CDR3 loop spans 14 amino acids. Trimming pared 6 bases from V and 0 bases from J, leaving 11 bases between. Per the germline V gene, CDR1 is ENHRY and CDR2 is SYGVKD. This sample was included in a study of T cells in Graves' hyperthyroidism and ophthalmopathy. Across 18 months, stable Graves' hyperthyroidism was marked by no progression to ophthalmopathy. Amplified TCR beta CDR3 regions derived from RNA transcripts. The HTBI set primed first-round TCR CDR3 RT-PCR. Each CDR3 protein is one row after TCRdb ran MiXCR on the multiplex PCR reads. The sample includes about 320,000 distinct CDR3 sequences, 16% of them seen just once.

This sequence was found in a man under 40 with Graves' hyperthyroidism. Sequences were obtained from blood. V is TRBV10-3 and J is TRBJ1-2; perhaps TRBD1 as D (6 bases). Written as DNA, the CDR3 is TGTGCCATCAGCGCCCGGACAGCTAACTATGGCTACACCTTC. Its protein is CAISARTANYGYTF.